Following are 27 T cell receptor beta chains from one sample sequenced in a study of T cells in Graves' hyperthyroidism and ophthalmopathy (dated by TCRdb to between 2019 and 2020). Receptor libraries were prepared by multiplex PCR. The listed sequencing device is Illumina HiSeq 2000. The TCR beta CDR3 regions were amplified from the RNA transcripts. For the first round of RT-PCR on the TCR CDR3, the HTBI primer set was used together with the Qiagen OneStep RT-PCR kit. TCRdb reanalyzed the raw reads on its own, using fastp at Q25 for trimming and MiXCR for clone calling, and kept in-frame beta chains. CDR3 protein duplicates are merged, each entry listing the most common genes and DNA. The table for this sample lists fewer than 850,000 distinct CDR3 sequences; roughly 17% of them were counted only once. The top ten clonotypes cover about 14% of the sample. The sequenced sample was blood. The receptors stem from a man over 45 with Graves' hyperthyroidism.

This clonotype was observed at least ten times. The rearrangement links TRBV9 to TRBJ2-1, with D possibly matching TRBD2 (6 bases). The CDR3 covers 13 residues. CDR1 and CDR2 from the germline V gene are SGDLS and YYNGEE. V was clipped by 0 bases and J by 9 bases, with 10 bases between them. As DNA, the CDR3 is TGTGCCAGCAGCGTAGCTGGGAGGATTGAGCAGTTCTTC. Its protein is CASSVAGRIEQFF.

In its sample, this clonotype was seen many times. A junction end diverges from the germline sequence, so it may reflect a read error. This chain uses TRBV5-1 with TRBJ2-7, with D hard to call. The V gene's germline CDR1 is SGHRS and CDR2 YFSETQ. The CDR3 has 13 amino acids. In DNA, the CDR3 is TGTGCCAGCAGTTTAGGGCTCGGGTACGAGCAGTACTTC. Translated: CASSLGLGYEQYF.

This clonotype has at least ten counts. V usage is TRBV5-1 and J usage is TRBJ2-5; 9 bases match TRBD2. The CDR3 loop spans 15 amino acids. Germline CDR1 is SGHRS and CDR2 is YFSETQ. Losses at the gene ends were 1 base for V and 3 bases for J; bases not matched to a gene: 4. CDR3 bases: TGCGCCAGCAGCTTGACACTAGCGGGCAAAGAGACCCAGTACTTC. Protein sequence: CASSLTLAGKETQYF.

There are many counts of this clonotype. V gene TRBV6-1 combines with J gene TRBJ1-1; no clear D. Germline V gives CDR1 MNHNS, CDR2 SASEGT. The CDR3 consists of 13 residues. V lost 2 bases and J lost 11, with 15 bases in between. CDR3 DNA: TGTGCCAGCAGTGAAACGGAGGTGTGGGCTGCTTTCTTT. Amino acid sequence: CASSETEVWAAFF.

This clonotype was counted only a few times. The chain recombines TRBV5-1 with TRBJ1-2, with 8 bases aligning to TRBD1. From germline, CDR1 is SGHRS and CDR2 YFSETQ. Trimming took 2 bases from V and 7 from J; bases not matched to a gene: 1. The length of the CDR3 is 12 residues. CDR3 bases: TGCGCCAGCAGCTTCAGGGGGCTTGGCTACACCTTC. Translation gives CASSFRGLGYTF.

This clonotype came up many times. The chain is built from TRBV29-1 and TRBJ2-5; D gene uncertain. CDR3 length: 13 amino acids. The V gene's germline CDR1 is SQVTM and CDR2 ANQGSEA. Trimming left V 0 bases short and J 5 bases short, with 10 bases between. The CDR3 sequence is CSVEDDGRETQYF. In nucleotides, the CDR3 is TGCAGCGTTGAAGATGACGGTAGGGAGACCCAGTACTTC.

Concerning this clonotype itself: Since a much larger clone is just one base distant, this may be a read error. The chain has TRBV20-1 and TRBJ1-1; no definite D call. Per the germline V gene, CDR1 is DFQATT and CDR2 is SNEGSKA (reference sequence). V dropped 1 base and J dropped 6 bases, with 6 bases sitting between them. CDR3 length equals 11 residues. The CDR3 here is CSARADAEAFF. The CDR3, as DNA: TGCAGTGCTAGAGCGGATGCTGAAGCTTTCTTT.

Ten or more counts support this clonotype. The chain's CDR3 is CAWSLGAFEAFF. The CDR3 bases are TGTGCCTGGAGCTTGGGGGCGTTTGAAGCTTTCTTT. The chain is built from TRBV30 and TRBJ1-1; TRBD1 might be the D (6 bases). Per germline, CDR1 GTSNPN and CDR2 SVGIG (reference sequence). The CDR3 length is 12 residues. The V end was cut by 3 bases, the J end by 7 bases, with 12 bases between.

This chain uses TRBV2 with TRBJ2-7; 7 bases line up with TRBD2. The germline CDR1 and CDR2 sequences are SNHLY and FYNNEI. With 10 bases clipped from V and 0 bases from J, the junction kept 6 bases outside the gene matches. The CDR3 contains 13 residues. CDR3 amino acids: CATLERDSYEQYF. In DNA, the CDR3 is TGTGCCACCCTAGAGCGGGACTCCTACGAGCAGTACTTC.

The chain uses TRBV5-6 and TRBJ2-7, with D possibly being TRBD1 (6 bases). Per the germline V gene, CDR1 is SGHDT and CDR2 is YYEEEE. With 4 bases removed from V and 2 bases from J, the gap between germline ends came to 10 bases. CDR3 size: 13 residues. The CDR3 DNA follows: TGTGCCAGCAGCGTAGGGGGACCCTACGAGCAGTACTTC. Translation gives CASSVGGPYEQYF.

At least ten counts were recorded for this clonotype. The rearrangement links TRBV5-8 to TRBJ1-2, with TRBD1 identical over 10 bases. Losses at the gene ends were 5 bases for V and 6 bases for J; bases not matched to a gene: 7. Germline V gene sequence: CDR1 SGHTS, CDR2 YDEGEE. The CDR3 length is 14 residues. The chain's CDR3 is CASRIPTGGDGYTF. CDR3 nucleotide sequence: TGTGCCAGCAGAATTCCGACAGGGGGCGATGGCTACACCTTC.

This clonotype was seen many times. The chain recombines TRBV2 with TRBJ2-1, with 14 bases identical to TRBD2. J gave up 7 bases and V 6 bases, and 14 bases lay outside the gene matches. CDR3 size: 18 residues. From germline, CDR1 is SNHLY and CDR2 FYNNEI. For the CDR3, the DNA is TGTGCCAGCAGCCAGACTAGCGGGAGGGCCTTGGGTATGAATGAGCAGTTCTTC. Its protein is CASSQTSGRALGMNEQFF.

This clonotype was seen a few times. The chain recombines TRBV20-1 with TRBJ2-5, with TRBD1 as a possible D gene (6 bases). This CDR3 has 13 amino acids. V lost 0 bases, J lost 5 bases, and 10 bases lay in between. Germline loops: CDR1 DFQATT, CDR2 SNEGSKA (reference sequence). This CDR3 is CSAREGAKETQYF. The CDR3 DNA reads TGCAGTGCTAGAGAGGGGGCTAAGGAGACCCAGTACTTC.

This clonotype came up a few times. The chain couples TRBV5-6 to TRBJ2-2; D unclear. This CDR3 is 15 amino acids long. Between the trimmed V and J ends, which lost 1 base and 2 bases, there was a span of 9 bases. Germline-derived CDR1 and CDR2 are SGHDT and YYEEEE. CDR3 nucleotide sequence: TGTGCCAGCAGCTTGTTGTCTTATAACACCGGGGAGCTGTTTTTT. Its protein is CASSLLSYNTGELFF.

This chain uses TRBV27 with TRBJ2-4; 9 bases are a match to TRBD2. The germline CDR1 and CDR2 sequences are MNHEY and SMNVEV (reference sequence). CDR3 length: 19 residues. The V gene end was trimmed by 2 bases and the J gene end by 3 bases; junction bases not matched to a gene: 14. The CDR3 protein is CASSLSGAGGPSDKNIQYF. CDR3 coding DNA: TGTGCCAGCAGTTTAAGTGGGGCGGGAGGGCCCTCTGACAAAAACATTCAGTACTTC.

This chain connects TRBV20-1 to TRBJ1-1; D may be TRBD1 (5 bases). This CDR3 is 13 amino acids long. The V gene lost 5 bases and the J gene lost 4 bases, with 14 bases spanning the gap. Looked up from germline, CDR1 is DFQATT and CDR2 is SNEGSKA (reference sequence). CDR3 sequence (DNA): TGCAGTGCTGACGTCATCAGGGTCACTGAAGCTTTCTTT. Its translation: CSADVIRVTEAFF.

There are many counts of this clonotype. The V gene is TRBV28, the J gene TRBJ2-1; D gene unclear. The CDR3 is 12 amino acids. The germline V gene encodes CDR1 MDHEN and CDR2 SYDVKM. Trimming left V 0 bases short and J 9 bases short, with 6 bases between. The CDR3 DNA reads as TGTGCCAGCAGTTTATGGCAGCCTGAGCAGTTCTTC. It translates to CASSLWQPEQFF.

This clonotype was found many times. The rearrangement uses TRBV11-1 and TRBJ2-1; D ambiguous. CDR3 size: 15 residues. Trimming shortened V by 1 base and J by 0 bases, and 7 bases separated the two germline ends. Germline loops: CDR1 SGHAT, CDR2 FQDESV (reference sequence). The CDR3 nucleotides read TGTGCCAGCAGCTTAGAGGCGAGCTCCTACAATGAGCAGTTCTTC. This sequence encodes CASSLEASSYNEQFF.

This clonotype was counted at least ten times. The V gene is TRBV27, the J gene TRBJ2-1; the D gene is possibly TRBD1 (5 bases). Trimming shortened V by 3 bases and J by 2 bases, and 8 bases separated the two germline ends. The CDR3 is 14 amino acids. Germline V gene sequence: CDR1 MNHEY, CDR2 SMNVEV (reference sequence). The CDR3 here is CASSFQGPYNEQFF. CDR3 nucleotide sequence: TGTGCCAGCAGTTTCCAGGGCCCCTACAATGAGCAGTTCTTC.

This clonotype has more than one count but fewer than ten. The rearrangement uses TRBV28 and TRBJ2-2; the match to TRBD1 covers 7 bases. Looked up from germline, CDR1 is MDHEN and CDR2 is SYDVKM. With V trimmed by 6 bases and J by 8 bases, 9 bases remained unmatched. The CDR3 covers 14 residues. The CDR3 loop is CASRVRGRMGELFF. CDR3 bases: TGTGCCAGCAGAGTCAGGGGGAGAATGGGGGAGCTGTTTTTT.

This clonotype was picked up a small number of times. The chain links TRBV28 to TRBJ1-2, with 8 bases matching TRBD1. Germline lookup yields CDR1 MDHEN and CDR2 SYDVKM. The CDR3 contains 16 residues. Trimming at V came to 5 bases and at J to 6 bases, leaving 14 bases not matched to a gene. CDR3 protein: CASSAGTGGRDHGYTF. The CDR3, as DNA: TGTGCCAGCAGTGCCGGGACAGGTGGAAGGGACCATGGCTACACCTTC.

This clonotype has a handful of counts. The chain recombines TRBV4-1 with TRBJ2-1, with a weak D call TRBD2 (5 bases). The CDR3 spans 14 residues. Germline-derived CDR1 and CDR2 are MGHRA and YSYEKL. Trimming shortened V by 0 bases and J by 4 bases, and 7 bases separated the two germline ends. CDR3 sequence: CASSQETGYNEQFF. The CDR3 bases are TGCGCCAGCAGCCAAGAAACGGGGTACAATGAGCAGTTCTTC.

CDR3 in DNA: TGTGCCAGCAGCTTAGAGTGGTCGGGCAGGGCTTCCTACGAGCAGTACTTC. Amino acid sequence: CASSLEWSGRASYEQYF. V is TRBV11-2 and J is TRBJ2-7; D is perhaps TRBD1 (5 bases). This CDR3 spans 17 amino acids. The ends were cut back, 0 bases at V and 1 base at J, with 16 bases in the middle. Germline V gene lookup returns CDR1 SGHAT and CDR2 FQNNGV.

This clonotype was seen many times. The rearrangement links TRBV29-1 to TRBJ1-1; 11 bases are shared with TRBD1. This CDR3 has 14 amino acids. Trimming cost V 6 bases and J 0 bases; bases outside gene matches: 3. Per the germline V gene, CDR1 is SQVTM and CDR2 is ANQGSEA. CDR3 region: CSVGTGGMNTEAFF. CDR3 bases: TGCAGCGTCGGGACAGGGGGTATGAACACTGAAGCTTTCTTT. The entire variable domain, with the rest obtained from reference TRBV29-1 and TRBJ1-1, is as follows: SAVISQKPSRDICQRGTSLTIQCQVDSQVTMMFWYRQQPGQSLTLIATANQGSEATYESGFVIDKFPISRPNLTFSTLTVSNMSPEDSSIYLCSVGTGGMNTEAFFGQGTRLTVV.

This clonotype was counted at least ten times. The rearrangement links TRBV7-9 to TRBJ2-1, with unresolved D. V was shortened by 0 bases and J by 5 bases, with 8 bases between the two germline ends. CDR1 is SEHNR and CDR2 is FQNEAQ in the germline V gene (reference sequence). The CDR3 runs 14 residues. Here the CDR3 DNA reads TGTGCCAGCAGCTTAGCGCCCAGAAACAATGAGCAGTTCTTC. Translating it yields CASSLAPRNNEQFF.

The table lists this clonotype with many counts. The rearrangement links TRBV28 to TRBJ2-1; the D gene is possibly TRBD1 (5 bases). Germline values: CDR1 MDHEN, CDR2 SYDVKM. This CDR3 has 16 amino acids. The V and J ends lost 7 bases and 5 bases respectively, with 21 bases between them. The CDR3 nucleotides are TGTGCCAGCACCAGGCAGGGTCGTGAATTACACAATGAGCAGTTCTTC. The encoded protein is CASTRQGRELHNEQFF. The full variable domain, its missing parts supplied by reference TRBV28 and TRBJ2-1, is DVKVTQSSRYLVKRTGEKVFLECVQDMDHENMFWYRQDPGLGLRLIYFSYDVKMKEKGDIPEGYSVSREKKERFSLILESASTNQTSMYLCASTRQGRELHNEQFFGPGTRLTVL.

V usage is TRBV12-3 or TRBV12-4 and J usage is TRBJ2-7, with D perhaps TRBD1 or TRBD2 (5 bases each). CDR3 length: 14 residues. V was pared by 10 bases and J by 0 bases, with 16 bases between. The CDR3 spells CATQPGRGSYEQYF. The CDR3 DNA reads TGTGCCACCCAACCGGGACGCGGCTCCTACGAGCAGTACTTC.